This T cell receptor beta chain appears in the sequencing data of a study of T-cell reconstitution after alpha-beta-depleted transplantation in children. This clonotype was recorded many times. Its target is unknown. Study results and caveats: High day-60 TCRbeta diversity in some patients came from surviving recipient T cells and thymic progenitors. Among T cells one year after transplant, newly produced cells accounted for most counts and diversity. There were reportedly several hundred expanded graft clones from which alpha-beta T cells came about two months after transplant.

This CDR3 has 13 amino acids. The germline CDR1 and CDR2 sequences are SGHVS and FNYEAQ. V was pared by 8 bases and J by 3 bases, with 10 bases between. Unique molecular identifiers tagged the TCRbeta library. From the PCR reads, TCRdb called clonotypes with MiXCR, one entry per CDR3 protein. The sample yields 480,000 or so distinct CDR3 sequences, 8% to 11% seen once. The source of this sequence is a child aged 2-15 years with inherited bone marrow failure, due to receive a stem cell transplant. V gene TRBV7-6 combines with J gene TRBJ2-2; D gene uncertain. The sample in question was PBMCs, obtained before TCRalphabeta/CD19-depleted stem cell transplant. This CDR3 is CASRPLDTGELFF. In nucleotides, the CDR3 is TGTGCCAGCCGGCCCCTGGACACCGGGGAGCTGTTTTTT.